This T cell receptor beta chain was documented in a study of a mutant IDH1 vaccine in newly diagnosed glioma. About the research overall: Standard pretreatment was either radiotherapy, temozolomide, or, for most, radiochemotherapy with temozolomide.

Here immunoSEQ multiplex PCR was the method, and the copy in TCRdb shows in-frame clones only, minus some. Of about 130,000 clones in the sample, about 80% were seen once. Germline values: CDR1 MNHEY, CDR2 SVGAGI. The CDR3 has 14 residues. Trimming removed 5 bases from V and 6 bases from J; junction bases left unmatched: 9. In the case of this clone: Its target is not known.

Stated time point: week 11, during vaccination. A 20-mer mutant IDH1 peptide at 300 ug was injected subcutaneously with topical imiquimod. This sequence was found in a man in his forties with glioma. The sequenced sample was PBMCs, obtained from a glioma patient whose treatment included an IDH1 peptide vaccine. This chain joins TRBV6-5 and TRBJ1-1, with 7 bases identical to TRBD1. The CDR3, as DNA: TGTGCCAGCAGTACGACAGGGAGAAGGCCTGAAGCTTTCTTT. This encodes CASSTTGRRPEAFF.